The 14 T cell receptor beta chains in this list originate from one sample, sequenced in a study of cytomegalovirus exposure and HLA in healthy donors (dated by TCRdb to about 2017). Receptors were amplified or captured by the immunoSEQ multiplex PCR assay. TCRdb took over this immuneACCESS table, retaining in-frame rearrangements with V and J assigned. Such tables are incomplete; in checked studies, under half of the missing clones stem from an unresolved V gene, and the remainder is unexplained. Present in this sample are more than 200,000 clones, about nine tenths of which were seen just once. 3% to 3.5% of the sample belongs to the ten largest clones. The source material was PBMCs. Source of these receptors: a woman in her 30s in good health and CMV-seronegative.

Written as DNA, the CDR3 is TGCGCCAGCAGCAAAGGGACTAGCAAAACTGGGGCCAACGTCCTGACTTTC. This gives the protein CASSKGTSKTGANVLTF. The chain carries TRBV4-3 and TRBJ2-6; 9 bases align to TRBD2. V dropped 5 bases and J dropped 2; count of bases not matched to a gene: 7. The V gene's germline CDR1 is LGHNA and CDR2 YSLEER. The CDR3 totals 17 residues.

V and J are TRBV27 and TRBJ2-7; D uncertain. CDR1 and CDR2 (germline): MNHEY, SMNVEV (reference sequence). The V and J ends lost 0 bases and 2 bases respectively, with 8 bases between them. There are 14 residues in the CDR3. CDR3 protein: CASSLSHSTYEQYF. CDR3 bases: TGTGCCAGCAGTTTATCGCATAGTACCTACGAGCAGTACTTC.

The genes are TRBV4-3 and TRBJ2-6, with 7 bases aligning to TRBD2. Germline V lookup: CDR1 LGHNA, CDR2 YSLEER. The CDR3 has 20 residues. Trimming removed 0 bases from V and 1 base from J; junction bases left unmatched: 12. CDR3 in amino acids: CASSQDPASGRFSGANVLTF. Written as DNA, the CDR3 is TGCGCCAGCAGCCAAGATCCGGCTAGCGGAAGATTTTCTGGGGCCAACGTCCTGACTTTC.

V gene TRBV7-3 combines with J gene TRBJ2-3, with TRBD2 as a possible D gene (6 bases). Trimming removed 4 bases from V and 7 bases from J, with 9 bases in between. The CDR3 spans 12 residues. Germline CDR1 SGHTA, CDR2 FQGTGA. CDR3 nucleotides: TGTGCCAGCAGCTACGCGGGAAATACGCAGTATTTT. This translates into CASSYAGNTQYF. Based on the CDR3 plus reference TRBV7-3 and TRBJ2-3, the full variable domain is GAGVSQTPSNKVTEKGKYVELRCDPISGHTALYWYRQSLGQGPEFLIYFQGTGAADDSGLPNDRFFAVRPEGSVSTLKIQRTERGDSAVYLCASSYAGNTQYFGPGTRLTVL.

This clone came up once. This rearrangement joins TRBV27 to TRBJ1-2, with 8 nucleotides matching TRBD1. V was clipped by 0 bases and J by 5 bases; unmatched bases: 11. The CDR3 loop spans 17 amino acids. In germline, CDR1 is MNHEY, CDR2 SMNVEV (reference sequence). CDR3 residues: CASSLSTPTTGVYGYTF. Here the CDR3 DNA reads TGTGCCAGCAGTTTATCTACCCCCACGACAGGGGTATATGGCTACACCTTC.

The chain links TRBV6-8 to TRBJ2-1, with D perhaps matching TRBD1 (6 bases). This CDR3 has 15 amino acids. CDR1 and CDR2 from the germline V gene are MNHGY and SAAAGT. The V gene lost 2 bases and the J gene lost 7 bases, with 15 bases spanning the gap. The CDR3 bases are TGTGCCAGCAGTTACCCCGAGGACAGTATAAATGAGCAGTTCTTC. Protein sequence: CASSYPEDSINEQFF.

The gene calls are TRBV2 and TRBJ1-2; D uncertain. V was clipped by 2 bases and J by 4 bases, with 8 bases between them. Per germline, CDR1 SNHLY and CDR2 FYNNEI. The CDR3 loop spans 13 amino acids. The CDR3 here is CASSESRTYGYTF. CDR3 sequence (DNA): TGTGCCAGCAGTGAAAGTCGCACCTATGGCTACACCTTC.

DNA for the CDR3: TGCGCCAGCAGCCAGGGGACTAGCGGGAGGACCTACGAGCAGTACTTC. Translated, it gives CASSQGTSGRTYEQYF. The genes are TRBV4-1 and TRBJ2-7; 15 positions agree with TRBD2. This CDR3 has 16 residues. CDR1 is MGHRA, CDR2 YSYEKL, per germline. Trimming took 3 bases from V and 2 from J; bases not matched to a gene: 2.

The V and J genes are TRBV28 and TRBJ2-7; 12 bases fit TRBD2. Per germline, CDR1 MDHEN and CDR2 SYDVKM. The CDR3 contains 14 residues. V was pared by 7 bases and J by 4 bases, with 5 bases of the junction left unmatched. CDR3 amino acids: CASTAGTSGYEQYF. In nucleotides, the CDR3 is TGTGCCAGCACTGCCGGGACTAGCGGGTACGAGCAGTACTTC. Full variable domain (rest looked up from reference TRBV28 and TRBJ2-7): DVKVTQSSRYLVKRTGEKVFLECVQDMDHENMFWYRQDPGLGLRLIYFSYDVKMKEKGDIPEGYSVSREKKERFSLILESASTNQTSMYLCASTAGTSGYEQYFGPGTRLTVT.

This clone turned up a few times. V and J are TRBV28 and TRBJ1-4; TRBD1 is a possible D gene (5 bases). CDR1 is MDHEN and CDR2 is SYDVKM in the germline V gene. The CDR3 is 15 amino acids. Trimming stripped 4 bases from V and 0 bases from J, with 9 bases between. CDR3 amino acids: CASSSPGATNEKLFF. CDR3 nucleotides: TGTGCCAGCAGTTCTCCGGGGGCAACTAATGAAAAACTGTTTTTT.

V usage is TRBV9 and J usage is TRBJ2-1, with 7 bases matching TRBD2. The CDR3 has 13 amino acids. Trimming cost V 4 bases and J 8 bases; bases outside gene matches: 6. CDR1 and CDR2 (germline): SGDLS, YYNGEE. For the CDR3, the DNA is TGTGCCAGCAGCTCCCGACTAGCCTATGAGCAGTTCTTC. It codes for CASSSRLAYEQFF.

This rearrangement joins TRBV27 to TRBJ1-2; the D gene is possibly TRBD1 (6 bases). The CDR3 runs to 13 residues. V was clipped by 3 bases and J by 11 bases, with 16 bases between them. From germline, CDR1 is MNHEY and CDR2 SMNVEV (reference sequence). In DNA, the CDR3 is TGTGCCAGCAGTTTGGCACAGGGAATCGGGTACACCTTC. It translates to CASSLAQGIGYTF.

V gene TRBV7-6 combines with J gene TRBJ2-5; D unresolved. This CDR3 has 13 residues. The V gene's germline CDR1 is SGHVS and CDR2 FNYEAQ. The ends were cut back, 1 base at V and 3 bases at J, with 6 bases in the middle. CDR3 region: CASSLEAEETQYF. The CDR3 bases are TGTGCCAGCAGCTTAGAGGCAGAAGAGACCCAGTACTTC.

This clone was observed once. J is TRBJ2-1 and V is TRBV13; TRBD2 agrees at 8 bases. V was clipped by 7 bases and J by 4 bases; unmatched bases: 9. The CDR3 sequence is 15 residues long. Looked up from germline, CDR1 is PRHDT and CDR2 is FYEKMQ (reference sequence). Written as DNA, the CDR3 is TGTGCCAGCACCCCGGATAGCGGGATATACAATGAGCAGTTCTTC. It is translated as CASTPDSGIYNEQFF.